This TCR beta chain is from a study of monozygotic twins with inflammatory bowel disease (dated by TCRdb to between 2018 and 2021). For context, the study as a whole: In total, roughly 30 monozygotic twin pairs made up the full study: 19 Danish pairs, all IBD-discordant, plus nine German pairs, of which four were IBD-concordant and five were IBD-discordant. The search for disease-associated traits relied mainly on comparing, within discordant pairs, IBD patients with their genetically identical healthy co-twins. Each individual had, on average, about 151 000 unique TCRalpha sequences and 181 000 unique TCRbeta sequences available for analysis. On the study overall, not on this receptor specifically: Concordant and discordant twins showed no difference in repertoire similarity, possibly because of limited statistical power. Compared with healthy twins, IBD patients had fewer clonotypes in common with other individuals, a difference most pronounced in patients showing signs of disease activity. Differing immunosuppressive treatments among patients may have added background noise and inter-individual variability to the repertoires. A decrease in TCRbeta repertoire diversity, as measured by inverse Simpson index, was observed in IBD patients compared with their healthy co-twins. The results gave no support for a single strong signal or clonotype linked to IBD. Different T cell subtypes could not be distinguished in the analysis.

Receptor libraries were prepared by 5' RACE. For each TCR library, 3,500 to 4,500 ng of total RNA was used. For each sample, cDNA was synthesized in eight separate reactions using SMARTScribe reverse transcriptase. During cDNA synthesis, unique molecular identifiers containing a 6-nucleotide sample barcode were introduced by template switching. TCRalpha and TCRbeta cDNA was amplified by two nested PCRs of 16 and 9 cycles, with bead purification after each PCR. Before amplification, the cDNA was both treated with uracil DNA-glycosylase and purified with the QIAquick PCR purification kit. The second PCR was the step at which Illumina TruSeq-compatible adapters and sample-specific barcodes were added. Library quality and concentration were checked on TapeStation and Qubit, and libraries were pooled at approximately 5 ng each. The pooled libraries were sequenced with 2 x 100 bp reads and custom sequencing primers on an Illumina HiSeq2500 single-index Rapid Run. The paper's data handling went like this. UMI-based consensus assembly with MiGEC version 1.2.6 was used to correct PCR and sequencing errors. V(D)J alignment, clonotype assembly and CDR3 extraction were performed with MiXCR version 2.1.1. To normalise gene usage, clonotype sharing and MAIT/NKT TCR abundance, the top 1000, 10 000 and 20 000 clonotypes in each sample were analysed. After downsampling to 27 000 UMIs, diversity was calculated as the inverse Simpson index using the vegan R package. Paired Mann-Whitney U tests on discordant twin pairs were used, with Benjamini-Hochberg multiple-testing correction. Once TCRdb had reprocessed the reads, it stored one entry per CDR3 protein sequence and supplied no DNA. TCRdb assigned the V and J calls; the authors' analysis was not used. This specimen's table enumerates around 200,000 distinct CDR3 sequences. The top ten hold around 1.5% of the sample.

To note about this clonotype: Its specific antigen is unknown.

From each donor, a roughly 2.5 ml peripheral blood sample was collected into PAXgene tubes and kept at -80 degrees C. Without T cell sorting, total RNA was isolated from whole blood using the PAXgene blood miRNA kit on an automated QIAcube. Deep TCRalpha and TCRbeta repertoire profiling with unique molecular barcoding was performed on peripheral blood of monozygotic twin pairs concordant or discordant for inflammatory bowel disease. Smoking habits were recorded for all twin pairs, and individuals were classified as current, former or never smokers. The CDR3 spans 15 residues, from the cysteine through the phenylalanine. No DNA has been recorded. The germline V gene (reference sequence) gives CDR1 as DFQATT and CDR2 as SNEGSKA.

The chain employs TRBV20-1 and TRBJ2-3; the TCRdb D gene call, TRBD2, has no DNA to confirm it. The source of this sequence is a human donor with ulcerative colitis or Crohn's disease, or a healthy co-twin of an affected twin (not recorded which). The specimen was blood. The CDR3: CSARVHLAGAPPQYF.